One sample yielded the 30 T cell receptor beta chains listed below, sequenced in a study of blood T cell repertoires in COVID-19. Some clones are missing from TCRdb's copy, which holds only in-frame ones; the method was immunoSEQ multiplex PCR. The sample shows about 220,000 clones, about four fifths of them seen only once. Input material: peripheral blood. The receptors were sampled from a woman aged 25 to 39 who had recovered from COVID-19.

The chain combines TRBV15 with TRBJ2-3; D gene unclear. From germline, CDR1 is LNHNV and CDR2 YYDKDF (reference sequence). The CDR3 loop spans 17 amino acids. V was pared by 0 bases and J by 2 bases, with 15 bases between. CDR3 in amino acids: CATSRDLRPDLTDTQYF. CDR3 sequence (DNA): TGTGCCACCAGCAGAGATCTGAGGCCAGATCTCACAGATACGCAGTATTTT.

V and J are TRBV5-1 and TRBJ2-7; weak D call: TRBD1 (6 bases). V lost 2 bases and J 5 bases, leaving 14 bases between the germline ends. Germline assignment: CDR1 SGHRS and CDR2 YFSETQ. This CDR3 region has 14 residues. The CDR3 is CASSLQGIVNEQYF. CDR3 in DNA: TGCGCCAGCAGCTTACAGGGTATCGTCAACGAGCAGTACTTC. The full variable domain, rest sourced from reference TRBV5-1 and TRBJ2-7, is KAGVTQTPRYLIKTRGQQVTLSCSPISGHRSVSWYQQTPGQGLQFLFEYFSETQRNKGNFPGRFSGRQFSNSRSEMNVSTLELGDSALYLCASSLQGIVNEQYFGPGTRLTVT.

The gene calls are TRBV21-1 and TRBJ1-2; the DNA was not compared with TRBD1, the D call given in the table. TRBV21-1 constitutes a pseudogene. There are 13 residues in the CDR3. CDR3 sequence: CAIPTGAHYGYTF. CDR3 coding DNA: TGTGCCATACCTACAGGGGCCCACTATGGCTACACCTTC.

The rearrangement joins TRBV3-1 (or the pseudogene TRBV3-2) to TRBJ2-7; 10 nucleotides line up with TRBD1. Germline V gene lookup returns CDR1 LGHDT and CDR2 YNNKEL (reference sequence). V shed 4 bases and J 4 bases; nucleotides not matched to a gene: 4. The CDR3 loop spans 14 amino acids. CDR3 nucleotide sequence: TGTGCCAGCAGCCTAGGGACAGGGGAATACGAGCAGTACTTC. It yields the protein CASSLGTGEYEQYF.

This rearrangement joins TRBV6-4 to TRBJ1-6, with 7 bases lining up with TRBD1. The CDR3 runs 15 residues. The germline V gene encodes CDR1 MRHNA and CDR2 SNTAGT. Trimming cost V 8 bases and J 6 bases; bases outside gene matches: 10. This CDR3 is CASARDSLLNSPLHF. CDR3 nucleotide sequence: TGTGCCAGCGCCCGGGACAGCCTACTTAATTCACCCCTCCACTTT.

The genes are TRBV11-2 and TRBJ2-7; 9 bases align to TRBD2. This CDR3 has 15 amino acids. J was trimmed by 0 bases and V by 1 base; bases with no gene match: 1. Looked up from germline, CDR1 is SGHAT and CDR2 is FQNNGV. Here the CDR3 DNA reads TGTGCCAGCAGCTTAGGACTAGCGGTCTCCTACGAGCAGTACTTC. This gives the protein CASSLGLAVSYEQYF.

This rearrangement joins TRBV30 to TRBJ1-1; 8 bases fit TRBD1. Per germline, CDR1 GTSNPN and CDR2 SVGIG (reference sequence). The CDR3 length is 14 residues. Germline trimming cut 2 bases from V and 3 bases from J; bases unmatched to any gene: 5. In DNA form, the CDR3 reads TGTGCCTGGAGTTTTCCGGGACAGGACACTGAAGCTTTCTTT. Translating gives CAWSFPGQDTEAFF.

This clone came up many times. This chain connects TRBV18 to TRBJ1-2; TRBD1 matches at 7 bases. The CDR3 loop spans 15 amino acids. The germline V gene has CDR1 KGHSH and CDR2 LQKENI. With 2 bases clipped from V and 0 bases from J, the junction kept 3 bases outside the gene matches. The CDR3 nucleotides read TGTGCCAGCTCACCAAGGCAGGGGGCTAACTATGGCTACACCTTC. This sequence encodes CASSPRQGANYGYTF.

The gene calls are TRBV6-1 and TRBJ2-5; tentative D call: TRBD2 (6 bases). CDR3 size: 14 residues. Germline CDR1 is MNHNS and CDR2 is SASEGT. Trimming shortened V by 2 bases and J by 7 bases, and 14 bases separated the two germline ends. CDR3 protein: CASSEIVAEGTQYF. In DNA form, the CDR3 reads TGTGCCAGCAGTGAAATCGTCGCGGAGGGGACCCAGTACTTC.

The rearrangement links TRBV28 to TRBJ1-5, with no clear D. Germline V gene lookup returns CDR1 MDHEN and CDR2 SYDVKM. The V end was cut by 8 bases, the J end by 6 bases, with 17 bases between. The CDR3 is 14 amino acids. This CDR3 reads CASLGPLEGQPQHF. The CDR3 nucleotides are TGTGCCAGCCTCGGGCCGTTAGAGGGTCAGCCCCAGCATTTT.

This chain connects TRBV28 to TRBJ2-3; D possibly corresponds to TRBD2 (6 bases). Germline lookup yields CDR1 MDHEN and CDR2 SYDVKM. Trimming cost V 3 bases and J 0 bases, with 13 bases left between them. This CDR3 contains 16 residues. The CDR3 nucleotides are TGTGCCAGCAGTTTGGCGTGGGGGGAGAGCACAGATACGCAGTATTTT. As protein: CASSLAWGESTDTQYF.

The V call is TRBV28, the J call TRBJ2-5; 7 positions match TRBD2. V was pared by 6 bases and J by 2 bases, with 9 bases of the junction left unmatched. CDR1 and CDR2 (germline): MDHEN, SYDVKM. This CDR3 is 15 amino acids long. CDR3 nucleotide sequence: TGTGCCAGCAGCGGGGCCGGGGGGTGGCAAGAGACCCAGTACTTC. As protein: CASSGAGGWQETQYF.

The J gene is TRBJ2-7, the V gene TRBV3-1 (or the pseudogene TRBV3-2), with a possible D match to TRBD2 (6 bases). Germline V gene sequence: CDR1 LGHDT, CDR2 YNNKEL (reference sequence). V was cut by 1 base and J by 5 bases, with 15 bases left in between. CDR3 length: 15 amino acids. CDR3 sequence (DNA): TGTGCCAGCAGCCAAGGCCTCGGGACTCGGCACGAGCAGTACTTC. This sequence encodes CASSQGLGTRHEQYF.

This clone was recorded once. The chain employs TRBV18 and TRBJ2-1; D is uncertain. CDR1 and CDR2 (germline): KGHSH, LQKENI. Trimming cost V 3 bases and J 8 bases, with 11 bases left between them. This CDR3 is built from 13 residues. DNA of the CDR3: TGTGCCAGCTCACCTGTTAGGCAGGATGAGCAGTTCTTC. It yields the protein CASSPVRQDEQFF.

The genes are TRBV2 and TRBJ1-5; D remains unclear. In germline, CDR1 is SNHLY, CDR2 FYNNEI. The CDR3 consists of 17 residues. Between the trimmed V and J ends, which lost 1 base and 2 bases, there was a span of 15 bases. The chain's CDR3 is CASSEGPVRVRNQPQHF. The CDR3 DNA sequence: TGTGCCAGCAGTGAAGGTCCTGTGAGGGTACGCAATCAGCCCCAGCATTTT.

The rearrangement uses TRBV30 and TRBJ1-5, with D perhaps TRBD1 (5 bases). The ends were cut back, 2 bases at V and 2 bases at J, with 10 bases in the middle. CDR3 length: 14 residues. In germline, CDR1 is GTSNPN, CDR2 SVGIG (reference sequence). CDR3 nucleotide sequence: TGTGCCTGGAGTAGACAGACGGGCAATCAGCCCCAGCATTTT. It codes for CAWSRQTGNQPQHF. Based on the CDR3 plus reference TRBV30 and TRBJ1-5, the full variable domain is SQTIHQWPATLVQPVGSPLSLECTVEGTSNPNLYWYRQAAGRGLQLLFYSVGIGQISSEVPQNLSASRPQDRQFILSSKKLLLSDSGFYLCAWSRQTGNQPQHFGDGTRLSIL.

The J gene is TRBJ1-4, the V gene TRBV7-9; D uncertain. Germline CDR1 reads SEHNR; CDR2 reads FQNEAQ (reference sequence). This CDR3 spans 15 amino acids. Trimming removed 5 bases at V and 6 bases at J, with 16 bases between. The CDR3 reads CASSRREALDEKLFF. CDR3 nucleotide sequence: TGTGCCAGCAGCCGAAGGGAGGCCTTAGATGAAAAACTGTTTTTT.

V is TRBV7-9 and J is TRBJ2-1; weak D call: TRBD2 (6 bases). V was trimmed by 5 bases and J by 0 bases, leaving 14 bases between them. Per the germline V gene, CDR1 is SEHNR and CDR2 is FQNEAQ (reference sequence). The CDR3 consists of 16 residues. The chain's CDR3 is CASSTNRDSSYNEQFF. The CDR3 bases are TGTGCCAGCAGCACCAACCGGGACTCCTCCTACAATGAGCAGTTCTTC. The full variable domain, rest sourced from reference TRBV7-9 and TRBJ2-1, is DTGVSQNPRHKITKRGQNVTFRCDPISEHNRLYWYRQTLGQGPEFLTYFQNEAQLEKSRLLSDRFSAERPKGSFSTLEIQRTEQGDSAMYLCASSTNRDSSYNEQFFGPGTRLTVL.

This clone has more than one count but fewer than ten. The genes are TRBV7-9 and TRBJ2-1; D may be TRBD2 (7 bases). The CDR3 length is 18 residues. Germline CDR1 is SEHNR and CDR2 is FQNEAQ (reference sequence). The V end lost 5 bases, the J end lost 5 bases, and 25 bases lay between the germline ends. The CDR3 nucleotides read TGTGCCAGCAGCCCCCTACGGGGGGCGGGAGCAGGTAACAATGAGCAGTTCTTC. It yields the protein CASSPLRGAGAGNNEQFF.

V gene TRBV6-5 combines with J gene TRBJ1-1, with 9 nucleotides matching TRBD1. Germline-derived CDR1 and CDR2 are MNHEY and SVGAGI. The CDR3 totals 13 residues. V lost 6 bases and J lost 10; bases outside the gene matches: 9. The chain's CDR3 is CASSLQGATTAFF. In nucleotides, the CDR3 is TGTGCCAGCAGCCTACAGGGGGCGACGACAGCTTTCTTT.

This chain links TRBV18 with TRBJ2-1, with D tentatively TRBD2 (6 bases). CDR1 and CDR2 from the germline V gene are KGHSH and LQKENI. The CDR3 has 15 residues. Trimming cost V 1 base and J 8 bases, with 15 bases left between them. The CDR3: CASSPLTGAVDEQFF. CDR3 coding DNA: TGTGCCAGCTCACCACTCACGGGAGCGGTGGATGAGCAGTTCTTC.

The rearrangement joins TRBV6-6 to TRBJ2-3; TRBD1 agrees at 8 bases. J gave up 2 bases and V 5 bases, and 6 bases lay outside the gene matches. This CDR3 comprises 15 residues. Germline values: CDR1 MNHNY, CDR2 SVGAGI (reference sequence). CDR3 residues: CASSGRDRTTDTQYF. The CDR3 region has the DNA TGTGCCAGCAGTGGCCGGGACAGGACCACAGATACGCAGTATTTT.

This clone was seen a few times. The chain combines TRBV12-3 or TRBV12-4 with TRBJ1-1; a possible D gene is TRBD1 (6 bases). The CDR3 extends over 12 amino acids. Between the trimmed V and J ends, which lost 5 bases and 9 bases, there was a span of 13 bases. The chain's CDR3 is CASSQEGVQAFF. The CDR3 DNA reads TGTGCCAGCAGTCAAGAGGGGGTTCAAGCTTTCTTT.

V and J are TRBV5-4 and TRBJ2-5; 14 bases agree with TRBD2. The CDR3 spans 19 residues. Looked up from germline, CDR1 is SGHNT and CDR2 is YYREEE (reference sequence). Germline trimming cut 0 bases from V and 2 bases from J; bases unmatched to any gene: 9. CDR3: CASSLDFGTSGSRQETQYF. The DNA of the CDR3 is TGTGCCAGCAGCTTGGATTTCGGGACTAGCGGGAGTCGTCAAGAGACCCAGTACTTC.

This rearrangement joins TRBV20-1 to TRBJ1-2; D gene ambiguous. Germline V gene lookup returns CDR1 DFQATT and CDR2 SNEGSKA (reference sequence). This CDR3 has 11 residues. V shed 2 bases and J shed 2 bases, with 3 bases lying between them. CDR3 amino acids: CSARLNYGYTF. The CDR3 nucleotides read TGCAGTGCTAGATTAAACTATGGCTACACCTTC.

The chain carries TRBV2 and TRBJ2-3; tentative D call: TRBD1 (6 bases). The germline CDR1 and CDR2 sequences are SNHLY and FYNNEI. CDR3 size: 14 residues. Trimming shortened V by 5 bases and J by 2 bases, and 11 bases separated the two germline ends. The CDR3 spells CASSLGAFTDTQYF. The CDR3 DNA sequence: TGTGCCAGCAGTCTGGGGGCATTCACAGATACGCAGTATTTT.

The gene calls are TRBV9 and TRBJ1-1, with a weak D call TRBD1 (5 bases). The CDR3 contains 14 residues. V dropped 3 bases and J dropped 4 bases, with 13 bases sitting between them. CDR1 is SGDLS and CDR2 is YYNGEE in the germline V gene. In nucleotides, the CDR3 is TGTGCCAGCAGCGGGGCGGGGACGGGCACTGAAGCTTTCTTT. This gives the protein CASSGAGTGTEAFF.

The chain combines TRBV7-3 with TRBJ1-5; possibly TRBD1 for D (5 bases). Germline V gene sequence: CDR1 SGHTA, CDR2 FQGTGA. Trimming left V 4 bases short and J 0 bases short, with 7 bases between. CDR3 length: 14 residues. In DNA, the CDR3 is TGTGCCAGCAGCTCGACAGATAGCAATCAGCCCCAGCATTTT. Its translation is CASSSTDSNQPQHF.

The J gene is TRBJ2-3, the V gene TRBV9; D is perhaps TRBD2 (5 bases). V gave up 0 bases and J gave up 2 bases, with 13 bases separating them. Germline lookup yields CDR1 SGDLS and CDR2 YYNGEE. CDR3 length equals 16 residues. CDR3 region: CASSVGTSPLTDTQYF. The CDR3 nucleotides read TGTGCCAGCAGCGTAGGGACTTCTCCCCTCACAGATACGCAGTATTTT.

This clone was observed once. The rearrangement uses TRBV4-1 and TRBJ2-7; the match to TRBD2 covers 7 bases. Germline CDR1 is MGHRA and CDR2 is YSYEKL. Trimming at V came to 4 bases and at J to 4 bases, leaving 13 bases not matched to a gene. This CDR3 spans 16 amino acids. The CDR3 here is CASSLIPRERVYEQYF. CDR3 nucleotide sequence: TGCGCCAGCAGCCTTATCCCGCGGGAGAGAGTTTACGAGCAGTACTTC.